This TCR beta chain was observed in a study of blood T cell repertoires in COVID-19. Germline CDR1 reads SNHLY; CDR2 reads FYNNEI. V was clipped by 9 bases and J by 0 bases, with 18 bases between them. There are 16 residues in the CDR3. The table came from immunoSEQ multiplex PCR; TCRdb's copy has only in-frame clones and leaves some out. The sample contains 95,000 to 100,000 clones, approximately 79% of which appear only once. The specimen sequenced was peripheral blood. This TCR came from a woman of 80 years or more with active or convalescent COVID-19. The chain has TRBV2 and TRBJ2-1; weak D call: TRBD1 (6 bases). CDR3 region: CARNLLPGVSYNEQFF. The CDR3 DNA reads TGTGCCAGGAACCTCCTCCCAGGGGTCTCCTACAATGAGCAGTTCTTC.